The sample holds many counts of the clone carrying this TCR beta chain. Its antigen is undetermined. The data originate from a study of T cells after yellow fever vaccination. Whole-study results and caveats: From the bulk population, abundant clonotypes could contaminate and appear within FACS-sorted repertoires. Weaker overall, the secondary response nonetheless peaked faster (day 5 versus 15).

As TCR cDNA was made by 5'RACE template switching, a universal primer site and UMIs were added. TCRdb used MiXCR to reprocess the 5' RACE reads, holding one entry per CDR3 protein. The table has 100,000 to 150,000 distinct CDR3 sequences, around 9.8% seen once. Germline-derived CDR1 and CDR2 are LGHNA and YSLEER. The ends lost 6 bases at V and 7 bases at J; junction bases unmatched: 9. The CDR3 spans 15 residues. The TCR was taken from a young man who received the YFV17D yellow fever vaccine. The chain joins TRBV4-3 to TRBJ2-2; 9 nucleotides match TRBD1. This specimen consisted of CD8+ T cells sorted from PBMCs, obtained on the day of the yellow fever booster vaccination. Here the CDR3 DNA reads TGCGCCAGCAGACCCGGGACAGGGTCGAACGGGGAGCTGTTTTTT. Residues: CASRPGTGSNGELFF.